A single sample is the source of the 31 T cell receptor beta chains below, sequenced in a study of blood T cells in healthy people across ages. The authors ran a second PCR of about 6 to 12 cycles using a sample-barcoded 5' primer and a J-beta primer mix. TCRdb reprocessed the 5' RACE reads via MiXCR and lists one record per CDR3 protein. The sample has roughly 800,000 distinct CDR3 sequences; 58% are singletons. Sequencing was carried out using blood. These receptors came from a man between 25 and 39 years old in good health.

The CDR3 DNA sequence: TGTGCCAGCAGTTTAAACCAACACTACGAGCAGTACTTC. It specifies CASSLNQHYEQYF. The V gene is TRBV28, the J gene TRBJ2-4, with D hard to call. The J call may not be correct, given that the DNA end is closer to TRBJ2-7. Looked up from germline, CDR1 is MDHEN and CDR2 is SYDVKM. This CDR3 comprises 13 residues.

There are a few counts of this clonotype. The chain carries TRBV7-2 and TRBJ2-5, with D possibly being TRBD2 (5 bases). Germline V gene lookup returns CDR1 SGHTA and CDR2 FQGNSA. Trimming shortened V by 4 bases and J by 11 bases, and 23 bases separated the two germline ends. The CDR3 loop spans 15 amino acids. The CDR3 here is CASSSSMTTGREQYF. CDR3 sequence (DNA): TGTGCCAGCAGCTCAAGTATGACGACTGGGAGAGAGCAGTACTTC.

The sample holds many counts of this clonotype. The chain joins TRBV27 to TRBJ2-7; D gene ambiguous. This CDR3 is built from 14 residues. V shed 3 bases and J shed 0 bases, with 9 bases lying between them. The germline V gene has CDR1 MNHEY and CDR2 SMNVEV (reference sequence). In nucleotides, the CDR3 is TGTGCCAGCAGTTTTCATCCGGGCTCCTACGAGCAGTACTTC. As protein: CASSFHPGSYEQYF.

The genes are TRBV27 and TRBJ1-2; the match to TRBD1 covers 10 bases. There are 14 residues in the CDR3. The germline CDR1 and CDR2 sequences are MNHEY and SMNVEV (reference sequence). Germline trimming cut 6 bases from V and 3 bases from J; bases unmatched to any gene: 4. The CDR3 DNA follows: TGTGCCAGCAGGCGGGACAGGGGATACTATGGCTACACCTTC. Protein: CASRRDRGYYGYTF.

Only a few counts were recorded for this clonotype. The chain links TRBV7-3 to TRBJ1-5; no definite D call. Trimming took off 5 bases at V and 1 base at J, with 15 bases between the two ends. This CDR3 is built from 16 residues. Germline assignment: CDR1 SGHTA and CDR2 FQGTGA. This chain's CDR3 is CASSELSKESNQPQHF. CDR3 bases: TGTGCCAGCAGCGAGTTGTCTAAAGAGAGCAATCAGCCCCAGCATTTT.

The rearrangement uses TRBV9 and TRBJ1-4; possible D gene TRBD1, 5 bases. The CDR3 totals 15 residues. Germline CDR1 SGDLS, CDR2 YYNGEE. V was pared by 3 bases and J by 15 bases, with 24 bases between. This CDR3 reads CASSGTGTVPTELFF. The DNA of the CDR3 is TGTGCCAGCAGCGGAACCGGGACGGTACCCACCGAGTTGTTTTTT.

The J gene is TRBJ1-6, the V gene TRBV20-1; D not resolved. V lost 6 bases and J 10 bases, leaving 22 bases between the germline ends. The germline V gene encodes CDR1 DFQATT and CDR2 SNEGSKA (reference sequence). This CDR3 has 15 residues. CDR3 DNA: TGCAGTGCCCCAAAGGGCGGTCTTAGTATCTCACCCCTCCACTTT. Protein sequence: CSAPKGGLSISPLHF.

The chain links TRBV7-6 to TRBJ1-5; no clear D. V was clipped by 4 bases and J by 0 bases, with 13 bases between them. This CDR3 comprises 16 residues. The germline V gene encodes CDR1 SGHVS and CDR2 FNYEAQ. The CDR3 spells CASSSGSPDSNQPQHF. The CDR3 DNA sequence: TGTGCCAGCAGCTCGGGGAGTCCGGATAGCAATCAGCCCCAGCATTTT.

The chain joins TRBV29-1 to TRBJ2-7, with D perhaps being TRBD1 or TRBD2 (5 bases each). The V and J ends lost 3 bases and 2 bases respectively, with 11 bases between them. The CDR3 has 13 amino acids. From germline, CDR1 is SQVTM and CDR2 ANQGSEA. This chain's CDR3 is CSVEVEGTYEQYF. The CDR3 DNA reads as TGCAGCGTTGAGGTTGAGGGGACCTACGAGCAGTACTTC.

The CDR3, as DNA: TGCAGTGCTAGATCCTCCGTGGGAGGGTCACCCCTCCACTTT. Protein sequence: CSARSSVGGSPLHF. The chain recombines TRBV20-1 with TRBJ1-6; unclear D gene. The CDR3 has 14 residues. Trimming left V 2 bases short and J 10 bases short, with 15 bases between. CDR1 DFQATT and CDR2 SNEGSKA come from the germline V gene (reference sequence).

This chain links TRBV3-1 with TRBJ1-2; D might be TRBD1 (5 bases). Trimming took off 4 bases at V and 5 bases at J, with 17 bases between the two ends. This CDR3 contains 15 residues. Germline CDR1 is LGHDT and CDR2 is YNNKEL (reference sequence). The CDR3 nucleotides read TGTGCCAGCAGCCCCTCTGCGGACATCTTATATGGCTACACCTTC. Protein product: CASSPSADILYGYTF.

The chain recombines TRBV27 with TRBJ2-1, with D tentatively TRBD1 (5 bases). The length of the CDR3 is 15 residues. Trimming removed 3 bases from V and 3 bases from J, with 12 bases in between. Germline CDR1 reads MNHEY; CDR2 reads SMNVEV (reference sequence). The DNA of the CDR3 is TGTGCCAGCAGTTTTGAGGCAGGGATCTACAATGAGCAGTTCTTC. As protein: CASSFEAGIYNEQFF.

The chain joins TRBV2 to TRBJ2-1, with D possibly matching TRBD1 (5 bases). The end of the DNA fits TRBJ2-7 better, so the J call may be wrong. CDR3 length: 14 amino acids. CDR1 SNHLY and CDR2 FYNNEI come from the germline V gene. CDR3 bases: TGTGCAATCGTGGGGCGGAGCTCCTACAATGAGCAGTACTTC. Translating gives CAIVGRSSYNEQYF.

V usage is TRBV11-2 and J usage is TRBJ2-5; no firm D call. The V gene's germline CDR1 is SGHAT and CDR2 FQNNGV. The CDR3 totals 14 residues. Trimming left V 3 bases short and J 4 bases short, with 12 bases between. The CDR3 bases are TGTGCCAGCAGCTTCCTGAACACGAGAGAGACCCAGTACTTC. This translates into CASSFLNTRETQYF.

There are a few counts of this clonotype. This rearrangement joins TRBV6-1 to TRBJ1-1, with a tentative D call TRBD1 (5 bases). The CDR3 is 14 residues long. With 4 bases removed from V and 4 bases from J, the gap between germline ends came to 13 bases. Germline V gene sequence: CDR1 MNHNS, CDR2 SASEGT. The CDR3 sequence: CASSVPGASTEAFF. The DNA of the CDR3 is TGTGCCAGCAGTGTACCCGGGGCGAGCACTGAAGCTTTCTTT.

V is TRBV10-3 and J is TRBJ1-2; D uncertain. Deletions cut 3 bases from V and 1 base from J, with 9 bases between. This CDR3 comprises 14 residues. The germline V gene has CDR1 ENHRY and CDR2 SYGVKD. CDR3 amino acids: CAISDPNLNYGYTF. The CDR3 coding sequence is TGTGCCATCAGTGATCCAAATCTTAACTATGGCTACACCTTC.

The rearrangement joins TRBV6-6 to TRBJ1-1; tentative D call: TRBD1 (6 bases). Trimming left V 7 bases short and J 7 bases short, with 16 bases between. This CDR3 region has 13 residues. Per germline, CDR1 MNHNY and CDR2 SVGAGI (reference sequence). This CDR3 is CASTVPTGREAFF. CDR3 nucleotides: TGTGCCAGCACGGTCCCGACAGGACGTGAAGCTTTCTTT.

The chain recombines TRBV4-1 with TRBJ2-6, with 9 nucleotides matching TRBD1. Germline CDR1 is MGHRA and CDR2 is YSYEKL. J was trimmed by 3 bases and V by 5 bases; bases with no gene match: 8. CDR3 length: 17 residues. CDR3 in amino acids: CASSIGQGIFGANVLTF. The CDR3 DNA sequence: TGCGCCAGCAGCATCGGACAGGGGATTTTTGGGGCCAACGTCCTGACTTTC.

This clonotype was counted between two and nine times. V usage is TRBV6-2 or TRBV6-3 and J usage is TRBJ2-6; D gene uncertain. The length of the CDR3 is 15 residues. Germline CDR1 MNHEY, CDR2 SVGEGT. V was pared by 8 bases and J by 1 base, with 12 bases between. The CDR3 DNA reads as TGTGCCAGCGGCACCGCGGCATCTGGGGCCAACGTCCTGACTTTC. As protein: CASGTAASGANVLTF.

This clonotype was counted only a few times. The chain is built from TRBV28 and TRBJ2-7, with 9 bases identical to TRBD1. Germline CDR1 MDHEN, CDR2 SYDVKM. Unmatched junction bases numbered 9, after V lost 2 bases and J lost 4 bases. The CDR3 is made up of 16 amino acids. CDR3 DNA: TGTGCCAGCAGTTTAAACAGGGGGCAAGAACGGTACGAGCAGTACTTC. It yields the protein CASSLNRGQERYEQYF.

A single count supports this clonotype. The V gene is TRBV5-8, the J gene TRBJ1-5; 8 nucleotides align to TRBD1. CDR1 SGHTS and CDR2 YDEGEE come from the germline V gene. The CDR3 length is 16 residues. The trim removed 0 bases at V and 7 bases at J, leaving 9 bases unmatched. This chain's CDR3 is CASSLATGQGLQPQHF. As DNA, the CDR3 is TGTGCCAGCAGCTTGGCGACTGGACAGGGTTTGCAGCCCCAGCATTTT.

In the case of this clonotype: The junction departs from germline at one end; a sequencing error may be responsible. This chain uses TRBV7-8 with TRBJ2-1; tentatively, D is TRBD1 or TRBD2 (5 bases each). The germline CDR1 and CDR2 sequences are SGHVS and FQNEAQ. The CDR3 is made up of 14 amino acids. CDR3 protein: CASSSGAGYKEQFF. The CDR3 DNA sequence: TGTGCCAGCAGCTCTGGGGCGGGTTACAAGGAGCAGTTCTTC.

This clonotype was seen a single time. The chain carries TRBV20-1 and TRBJ1-2; D is possibly TRBD1 (6 bases). The CDR3 totals 13 residues. The V and J ends lost 8 bases and 6 bases respectively, with 19 bases between them. Per the germline V gene, CDR1 is DFQATT and CDR2 is SNEGSKA (reference sequence). The CDR3 region has the DNA TGCAGTCCGCAGACAGGTCTTTTCAATGGCTACACCTTC. Amino acids: CSPQTGLFNGYTF.

The gene calls are TRBV6-2 or TRBV6-3 and TRBJ2-5; 9 bases are shared with TRBD2. Germline values: CDR1 MNHEY, CDR2 SVGEGT. The CDR3 spans 15 residues. Germline trimming cut 7 bases from V and 1 base from J; bases unmatched to any gene: 7. In DNA form, the CDR3 reads TGTGCCAGCACTCCTAGCGGGGTATTCCAAGAGACCCAGTACTTC. Amino acids: CASTPSGVFQETQYF.

J is TRBJ2-3 and V is TRBV12-3 or TRBV12-4, with 8 nucleotides matching TRBD2. Germline trimming cut 5 bases from V and 5 bases from J; bases unmatched to any gene: 12. This CDR3 spans 16 amino acids. CDR3 region: CASSDWVSGIGDTQYF. The CDR3 region has the DNA TGTGCCAGCAGTGACTGGGTTAGCGGGATTGGAGATACGCAGTATTTT.

There are a few counts of this clonotype. This rearrangement joins TRBV6-2 or TRBV6-3 to TRBJ2-7, with D uncertain. This CDR3 region has 13 residues. Germline loops: CDR1 MNHEY, CDR2 SVGEGT. Between the trimmed V and J ends, which lost 2 bases and 6 bases, there was a span of 11 bases. Here the CDR3 reads CASSYGSWSEQYF. CDR3 in DNA: TGTGCCAGCAGTTACGGCTCTTGGAGCGAGCAGTACTTC.

CDR3 bases: TGTGCCAGCAGCTCGGGGGTTGAGCAGTTCTTC. Amino acids: CASSSGVEQFF. The genes are TRBV11-1 and TRBJ2-1, with D perhaps matching TRBD2 (6 bases). V was clipped by 4 bases and J by 9 bases, with 7 bases between them. There are 11 residues in the CDR3. Germline V gene lookup returns CDR1 SGHAT and CDR2 FQDESV (reference sequence).

The CDR3 protein is CSVRDTGETQYF. The CDR3, as DNA: TGCAGCGTGAGGGACACCGGAGAGACCCAGTACTTC. The chain couples TRBV29-1 to TRBJ2-5; D possibly corresponds to TRBD1 (6 bases). V was trimmed by 6 bases and J by 4 bases, leaving 12 bases between them. Per the germline V gene, CDR1 is SQVTM and CDR2 is ANQGSEA. CDR3 size: 12 residues.

The chain uses TRBV29-1 and TRBJ2-5; a weak D match, TRBD1 (5 bases). The last part of the DNA fits TRBJ2-7 better; the J call may be wrong. The CDR3 covers 11 residues. Germline loops: CDR1 SQVTM, CDR2 ANQGSEA. For the CDR3, the DNA is TGCAGCGTGCAGGGTAACGACGAGCAGTACTTC. Amino acid sequence: CSVQGNDEQYF.

This chain connects TRBV7-2 to TRBJ1-4; 8 bases map to TRBD1. Germline V gives CDR1 SGHTA, CDR2 FQGNSA. Losses at the gene ends were 5 bases for V and 7 bases for J; bases not matched to a gene: 6. The CDR3 totals 14 residues. The DNA of the CDR3 is TGTGCCAGCAGCCTAAGGACAGGGATTGAAAAACTGTTTTTT. Its protein product is CASSLRTGIEKLFF.

The chain recombines TRBV4-2 with TRBJ2-1; 8 bases are a match to TRBD1. The CDR3 covers 18 residues. Trimming removed 1 base from V and 3 bases from J; junction bases left unmatched: 11. Germline assignment: CDR1 LGHNA and CDR2 YNFKEQ. DNA of the CDR3: TGTGCCAGCAGCCAAGCGATACAGGGGGGAGGTAGCTACAATGAGCAGTTCTTC. This codes for CASSQAIQGGGSYNEQFF.